A selection of T cell receptor beta chains follows, all from one sample in a study. Measured with immunoSEQ multiplex PCR; TCRdb has only the in-frame clones, and not every one. The data show 45,000 to 55,000 clones, with 80% to 95% seen just once and approximately 11% held by the top ten. The specimen was PBMCs. The receptor set was obtained from a middle-aged man with rheumatoid arthritis. Each CDR3 is given with its conserved first and last residue. D genes are given only for firm matches. Clone size is not always given. Where it is, it says once, few, many or a class for expanded clones.

d_call j_call v_call clone_size cdr3_nt cdr3_aa
- TRBJ2-2 TRBV14 - TGTGCCAGCAGCCAAGTTAGACCACACACCGGGGAGCTGTTTTTT CASSQVRPHTGELFF
- TRBJ1-2 TRBV5-6 - TGTGCCAGCAGCTTGGAATTTCGGGTTGAGTATGGCTACACCTTC CASSLEFRVEYGYTF
TRBD2 TRBJ2-1 TRBV4-2 - TGTGCCAGCAGCCCCCAAGCGGGGGAGGGATCCTACAATGAGCAGTTCTTC CASSPQAGEGSYNEQFF
- TRBJ2-1 TRBV7-3 - TGTGCCAGCAGTCCGACCCGGGAGATCTCCTACAATGAGCAGTTCTTC CASSPTREISYNEQFF
TRBD1 TRBJ1-2 TRBV27 - TGTGCCAGCAGTATCCGACAGGGGGGGGATGGCTACACCTTC CASSIRQGGDGYTF
- TRBJ1-5 TRBV12-1 - TGTGCCAGCAGCTTTGGCCTACAGGGGGCAAGCAATCAGCCCCAGCATTTT CASSFGLQGASNQPQHF
- TRBJ1-6 TRBV11-2 - TGTGCCAGCAGCTTAGTCCCGCGGTCCTATAATTCACCCCTCCACTTT CASSLVPRSYNSPLHF
TRBD1 TRBJ1-2 TRBV6-5 - TGTGCCAGCAGTTACAGGGACAGGGTAAATGACTATGGCTACACCTTC CASSYRDRVNDYGYTF
- TRBJ1-2 TRBV3-1/TRBV3-2 - TGTGCCAGCAGCCAATCAGGGTATGGCTACACCTTC CASSQSGYGYTF
- TRBJ2-2 TRBV13 - TGTGCCAGCAGCTTACAGGGGACTGGCGGGGAGCTGTTTTTT CASSLQGTGGELFF
- TRBJ2-5 TRBV7-9 - TGTGCCAGCAGCTTCATAAGTGGGGGAGAGACCCAGTACTTC CASSFISGGETQYF
- TRBJ2-5 TRBV25-1 - TGTGCCAGCAGTGAAATGGTTGTGGAGGACGGGAACCAAGAGACCCAGTACTTC CASSEMVVEDGNQETQYF
TRBD1 TRBJ2-1 TRBV12-3/TRBV12-4 - TGTGCCAGCAGTCCGGACAGGGACGATGAGCAGTTCTTC CASSPDRDDEQFF
- TRBJ1-1 TRBV7-8 - TGTGCCAGCAGCTTAGGGGGGAGGATGAACACTGAAGCTTTCTTT CASSLGGRMNTEAFF
TRBD2 TRBJ2-7 TRBV30 few TGTGCCTGGAACCAACTAGCGGGAGGAACCGAGCAGTACTTC CAWNQLAGGTEQYF
- TRBJ1-5 TRBV6-6 - TGTGCCAGCAAAAGGATCGACAGTGCCAGCAATCAGCCCCAGCATTTT CASKRIDSASNQPQHF
- TRBJ2-3 TRBV19 - TGTGCCAGTAGTATGCAGGGACACCGCACAGATACGCAGTATTTT CASSMQGHRTDTQYF
TRBD1 TRBJ2-1 TRBV10-3 - TGTGCCATCAGCCCGGGACAGGGGGGCGATGAGCAGTTCTTC CAISPGQGGDEQFF
- TRBJ2-2 TRBV7-9 - TGTGCCAGCAGCCTCCCATCAGATCGGGCCGGGGAGCTGTTTTTT CASSLPSDRAGELFF
TRBD2 TRBJ2-1 TRBV5-1 once TGCGCCAGCAGCTTGGAACTAGCGGGCAACAATGAGCAGTTCTTC CASSLELAGNNEQFF
- TRBJ1-1 TRBV28 - TGTGCCAGCAGTTTTTTGGGTCCTGAAGCTTTCTTT CASSFLGPEAFF
- TRBJ1-5 TRBV30 - TGTGCCTGGAGTTGGGATAGCAATCAGCCCCAGCATTTT CAWSWDSNQPQHF
TRBD1 TRBJ1-2 TRBV29-1 - TGCAGCGTTGAAGGGACTCAGGGGGAATTTAACTATGGCTACACCTTC CSVEGTQGEFNYGYTF